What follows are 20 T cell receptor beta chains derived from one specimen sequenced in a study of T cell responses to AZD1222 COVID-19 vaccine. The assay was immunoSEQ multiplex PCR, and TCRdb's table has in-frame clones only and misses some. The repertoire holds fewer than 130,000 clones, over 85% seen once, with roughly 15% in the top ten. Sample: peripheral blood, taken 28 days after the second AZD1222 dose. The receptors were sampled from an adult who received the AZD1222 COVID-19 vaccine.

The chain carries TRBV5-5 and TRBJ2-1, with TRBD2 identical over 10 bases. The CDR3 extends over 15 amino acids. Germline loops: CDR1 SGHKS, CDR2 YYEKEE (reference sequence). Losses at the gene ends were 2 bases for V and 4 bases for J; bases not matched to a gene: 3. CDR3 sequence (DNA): TGTGCCAGCAGCTTAACTAGCGGGAAATACAATGAGCAGTTCTTC. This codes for CASSLTSGKYNEQFF.

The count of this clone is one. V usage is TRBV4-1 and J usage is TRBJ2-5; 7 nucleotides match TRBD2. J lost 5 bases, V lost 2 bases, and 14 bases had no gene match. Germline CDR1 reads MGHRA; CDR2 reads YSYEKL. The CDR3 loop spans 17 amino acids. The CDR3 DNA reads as TGCGCCAGCAGCCAACCGTTGTCCAGCGGGGAGGGGGAGACCCAGTACTTC. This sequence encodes CASSQPLSSGEGETQYF.

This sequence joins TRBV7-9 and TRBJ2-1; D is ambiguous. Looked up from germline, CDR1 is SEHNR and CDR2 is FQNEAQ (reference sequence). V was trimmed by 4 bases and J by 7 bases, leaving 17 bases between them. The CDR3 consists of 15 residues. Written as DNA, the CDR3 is TGTGCCAGCAGCTCCGCCAATCGACTGGAGAATGAGCAGTTCTTC. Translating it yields CASSSANRLENEQFF.

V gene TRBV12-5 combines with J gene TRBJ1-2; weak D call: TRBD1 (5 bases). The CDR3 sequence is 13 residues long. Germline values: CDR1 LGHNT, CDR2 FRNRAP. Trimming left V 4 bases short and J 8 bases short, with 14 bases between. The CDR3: CASGYTGPGGYTF. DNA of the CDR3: TGTGCTAGTGGTTACACAGGACCGGGAGGCTACACCTTC.

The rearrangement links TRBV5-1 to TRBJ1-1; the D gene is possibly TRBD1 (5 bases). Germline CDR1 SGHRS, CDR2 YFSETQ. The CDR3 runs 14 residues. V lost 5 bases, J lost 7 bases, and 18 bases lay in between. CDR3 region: CASSWSGEWGEAFF. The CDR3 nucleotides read TGCGCCAGCAGTTGGTCGGGGGAATGGGGTGAAGCTTTCTTT.

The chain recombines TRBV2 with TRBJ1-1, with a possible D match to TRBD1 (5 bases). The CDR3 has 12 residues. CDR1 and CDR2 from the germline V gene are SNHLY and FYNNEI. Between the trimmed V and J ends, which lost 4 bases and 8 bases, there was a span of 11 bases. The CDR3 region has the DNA TGTGCCAGCAGTGCCGGACGGGACGAAGCTTTCTTT. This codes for CASSAGRDEAFF.

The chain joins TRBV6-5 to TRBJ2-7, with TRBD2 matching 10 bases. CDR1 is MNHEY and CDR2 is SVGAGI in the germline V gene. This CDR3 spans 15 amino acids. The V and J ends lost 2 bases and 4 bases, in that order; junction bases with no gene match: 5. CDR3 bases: TGTGCCAGCAGTTACACTAGCGGGATAAATTACGAGCAGTACTTC. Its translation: CASSYTSGINYEQYF.

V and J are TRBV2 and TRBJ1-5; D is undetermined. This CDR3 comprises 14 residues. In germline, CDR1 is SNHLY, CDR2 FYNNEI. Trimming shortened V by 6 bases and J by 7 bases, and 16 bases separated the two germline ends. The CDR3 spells CASSANSVVQPQHF. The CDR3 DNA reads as TGTGCCAGCAGCGCGAATAGTGTTGTCCAGCCCCAGCATTTT.

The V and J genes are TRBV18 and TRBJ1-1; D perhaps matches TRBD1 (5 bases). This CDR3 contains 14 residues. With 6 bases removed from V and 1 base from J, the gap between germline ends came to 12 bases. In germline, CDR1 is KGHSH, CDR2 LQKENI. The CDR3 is CASSPTQENTEAFF. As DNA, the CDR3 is TGTGCCAGCTCCCCTACACAGGAGAACACTGAAGCTTTCTTT.

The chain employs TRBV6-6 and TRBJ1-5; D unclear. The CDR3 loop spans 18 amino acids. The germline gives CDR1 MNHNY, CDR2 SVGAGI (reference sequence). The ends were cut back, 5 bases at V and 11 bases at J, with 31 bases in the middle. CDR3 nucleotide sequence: TGTGCCAGCAGTCCTTCCGGGCTATGGGCCTTAGAAAAAAGGGCCCAGCATTTT. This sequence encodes CASSPSGLWALEKRAQHF.

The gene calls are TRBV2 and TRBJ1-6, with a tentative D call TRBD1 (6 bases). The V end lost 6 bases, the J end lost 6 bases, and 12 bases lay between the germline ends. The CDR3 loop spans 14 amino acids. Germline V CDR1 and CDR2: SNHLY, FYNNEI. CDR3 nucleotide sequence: TGTGCCAGCAGCCGGGACACGTTTAATTCACCCCTCCACTTT. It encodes CASSRDTFNSPLHF.

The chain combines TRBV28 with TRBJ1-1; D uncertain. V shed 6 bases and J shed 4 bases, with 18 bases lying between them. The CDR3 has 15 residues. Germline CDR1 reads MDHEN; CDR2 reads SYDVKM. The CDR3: CASRLGGLVVTEAFF. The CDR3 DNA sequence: TGTGCCAGCAGATTAGGAGGTTTGGTGGTCACTGAAGCTTTCTTT.

The CDR3 bases are TGTGCCAGCAGCGGACTTGGGGGGCCCGGCACTGAAGCTTTCTTT. Its translation: CASSGLGGPGTEAFF. V gene TRBV7-9 combines with J gene TRBJ1-1, with D possibly being TRBD1 (6 bases). The germline CDR1 and CDR2 sequences are SEHNR and FQNEAQ (reference sequence). This CDR3 comprises 15 residues. Trimming shortened V by 5 bases and J by 4 bases, and 17 bases separated the two germline ends. Based on the CDR3 plus reference TRBV7-9 and TRBJ1-1, the full variable domain is DTGVSQNPRHKITKRGQNVTFRCDPISEHNRLYWYRQTLGQGPEFLTYFQNEAQLEKSRLLSDRFSAERPKGSFSTLEIQRTEQGDSAMYLCASSGLGGPGTEAFFGQGTRLTVV.

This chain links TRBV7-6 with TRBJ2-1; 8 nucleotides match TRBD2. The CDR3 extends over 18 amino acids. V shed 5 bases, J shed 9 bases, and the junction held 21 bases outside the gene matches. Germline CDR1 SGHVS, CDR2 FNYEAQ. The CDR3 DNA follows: TGTGCCAGCAGCGGAAGGGCGGGGGGCCCGAGCACTATCGGTGAGCAGTTCTTC. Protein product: CASSGRAGGPSTIGEQFF. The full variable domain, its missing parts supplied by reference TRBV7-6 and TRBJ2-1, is GAGVSQSPRYKVTKRGQDVALRCDPISGHVSLYWYRQALGQGPEFLTYFNYEAQQDKSGLPNDRFSAERPEGSISTLTIQRTEQRDSAMYRCASSGRAGGPSTIGEQFFGPGTRLTVL.

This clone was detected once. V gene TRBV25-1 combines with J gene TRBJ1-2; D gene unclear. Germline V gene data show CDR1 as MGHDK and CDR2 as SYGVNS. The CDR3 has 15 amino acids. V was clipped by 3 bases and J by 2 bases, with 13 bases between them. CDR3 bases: TGTGCCAGCAGTGATTCCGGTACTCTAAACTATGGCTACACCTTC. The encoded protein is CASSDSGTLNYGYTF.

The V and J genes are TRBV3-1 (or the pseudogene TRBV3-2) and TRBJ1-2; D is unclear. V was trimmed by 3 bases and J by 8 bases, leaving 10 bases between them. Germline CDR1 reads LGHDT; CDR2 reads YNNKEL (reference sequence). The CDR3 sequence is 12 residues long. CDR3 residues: CASSHPGLGYTF. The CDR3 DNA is TGTGCCAGCAGCCACCCTGGTCTAGGCTACACCTTC.

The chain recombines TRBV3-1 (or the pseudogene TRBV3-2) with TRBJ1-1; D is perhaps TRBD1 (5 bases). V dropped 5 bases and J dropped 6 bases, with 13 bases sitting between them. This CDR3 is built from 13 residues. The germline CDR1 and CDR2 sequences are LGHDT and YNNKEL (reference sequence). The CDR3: CASSFGAEAEAFF. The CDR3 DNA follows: TGTGCCAGCAGCTTTGGGGCGGAGGCTGAAGCTTTCTTT.

The CDR3 DNA reads TGTGCCAGTAGTATACCTAGCGGGGGGCTGAGCTCCTACAATGAGCAGTTCTTC. Protein sequence: CASSIPSGGLSSYNEQFF. The J gene is TRBJ2-1, the V gene TRBV19, with TRBD2 matching 11 bases. The CDR3 loop spans 18 amino acids. The germline CDR1 and CDR2 sequences are LNHDA and SQIVND (reference sequence). J was trimmed by 0 bases and V by 2 bases; bases with no gene match: 6. Full variable domain (outside the CDR3, taken from reference TRBV19 and TRBJ2-1): DGGITQSPKYLFRKEGQNVTLSCEQNLNHDAMYWYRQDPGQGLRLIYYSQIVNDFQKGDIAEGYSVSREKKESFPLTVTSAQKNPTAFYLCASSIPSGGLSSYNEQFFGPGTRLTVL.

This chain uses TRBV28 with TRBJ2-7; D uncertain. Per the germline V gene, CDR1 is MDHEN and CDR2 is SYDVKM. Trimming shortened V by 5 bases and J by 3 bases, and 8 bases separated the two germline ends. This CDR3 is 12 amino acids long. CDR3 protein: CASSPNNYEQYF. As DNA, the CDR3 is TGTGCCAGCAGTCCCAACAACTACGAGCAGTACTTC.

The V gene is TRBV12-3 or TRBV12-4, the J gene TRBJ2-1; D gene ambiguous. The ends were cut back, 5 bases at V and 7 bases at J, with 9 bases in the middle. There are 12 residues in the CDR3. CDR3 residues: CASSPPSNEQFF. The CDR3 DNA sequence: TGTGCCAGCAGTCCCCCGAGTAATGAGCAGTTCTTC.